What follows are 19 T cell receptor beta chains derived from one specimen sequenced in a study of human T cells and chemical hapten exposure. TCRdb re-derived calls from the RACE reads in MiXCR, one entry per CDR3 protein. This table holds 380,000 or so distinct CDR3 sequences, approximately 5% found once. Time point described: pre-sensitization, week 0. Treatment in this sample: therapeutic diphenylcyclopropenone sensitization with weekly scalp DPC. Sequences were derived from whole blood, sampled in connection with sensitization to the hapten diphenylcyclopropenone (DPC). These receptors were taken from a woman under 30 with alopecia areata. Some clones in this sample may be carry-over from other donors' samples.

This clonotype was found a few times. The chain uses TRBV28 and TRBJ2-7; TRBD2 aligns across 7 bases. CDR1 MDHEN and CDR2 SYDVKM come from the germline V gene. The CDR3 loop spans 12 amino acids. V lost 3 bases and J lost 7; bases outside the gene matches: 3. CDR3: CASSLGAGEQYF. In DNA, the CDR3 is TGTGCCAGCAGTTTGGGAGCGGGAGAGCAGTACTTC.

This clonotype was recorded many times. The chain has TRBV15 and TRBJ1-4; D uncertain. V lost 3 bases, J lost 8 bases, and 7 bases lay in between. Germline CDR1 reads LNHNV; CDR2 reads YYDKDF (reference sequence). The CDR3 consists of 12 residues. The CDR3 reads CATSRVGEKLFF. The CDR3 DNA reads TGTGCCACCAGCAGGGTAGGGGAAAAACTGTTTTTT.

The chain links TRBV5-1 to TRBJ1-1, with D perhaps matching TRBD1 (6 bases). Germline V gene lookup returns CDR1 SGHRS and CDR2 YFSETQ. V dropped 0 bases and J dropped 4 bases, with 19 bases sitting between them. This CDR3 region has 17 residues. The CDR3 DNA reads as TGCGCCAGCAGCTTGGGGCCAATCACAGGGAAAGGCACTGAAGCTTTCTTT. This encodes CASSLGPITGKGTEAFF. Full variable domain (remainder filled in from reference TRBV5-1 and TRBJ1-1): KAGVTQTPRYLIKTRGQQVTLSCSPISGHRSVSWYQQTPGQGLQFLFEYFSETQRNKGNFPGRFSGRQFSNSRSEMNVSTLELGDSALYLCASSLGPITGKGTEAFFGQGTRLTVV.

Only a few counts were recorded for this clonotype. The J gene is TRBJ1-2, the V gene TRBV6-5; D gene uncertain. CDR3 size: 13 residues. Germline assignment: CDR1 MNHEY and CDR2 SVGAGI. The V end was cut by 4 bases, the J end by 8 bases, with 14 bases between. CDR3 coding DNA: TGTGCCAGCAGTTCACTACGTTCTAGCGGCTACACCTTC. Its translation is CASSSLRSSGYTF.

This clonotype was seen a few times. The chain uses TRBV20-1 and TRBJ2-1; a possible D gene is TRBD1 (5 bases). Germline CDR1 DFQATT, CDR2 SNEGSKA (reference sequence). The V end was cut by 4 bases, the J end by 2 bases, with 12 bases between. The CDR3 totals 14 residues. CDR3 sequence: CSAIVGVTYNEQFF. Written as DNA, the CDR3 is TGCAGTGCTATTGTAGGGGTCACCTACAATGAGCAGTTCTTC.

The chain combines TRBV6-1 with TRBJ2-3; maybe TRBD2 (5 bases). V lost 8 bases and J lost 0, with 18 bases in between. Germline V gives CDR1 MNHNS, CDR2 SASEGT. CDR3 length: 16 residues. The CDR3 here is CASRDLSHPSTDTQYF. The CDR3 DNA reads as TGTGCCAGCCGGGATTTATCGCACCCTAGCACAGATACGCAGTATTTT.

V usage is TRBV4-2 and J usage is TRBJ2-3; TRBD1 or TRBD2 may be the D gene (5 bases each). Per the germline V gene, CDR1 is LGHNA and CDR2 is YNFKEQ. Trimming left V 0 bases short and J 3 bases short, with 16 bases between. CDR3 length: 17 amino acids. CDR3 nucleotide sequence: TGTGCCAGCAGCCAAGATCTGGCGTGGGGGACGACAGATACGCAGTATTTT. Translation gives CASSQDLAWGTTDTQYF.

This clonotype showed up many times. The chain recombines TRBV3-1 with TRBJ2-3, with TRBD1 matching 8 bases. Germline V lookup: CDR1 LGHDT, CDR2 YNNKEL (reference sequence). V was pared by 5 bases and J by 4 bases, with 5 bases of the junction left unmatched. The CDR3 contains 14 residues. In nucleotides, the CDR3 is TGTGCCAGCAGCACCGGACAGGGCCCAGATACGCAGTATTTT. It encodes CASSTGQGPDTQYF.

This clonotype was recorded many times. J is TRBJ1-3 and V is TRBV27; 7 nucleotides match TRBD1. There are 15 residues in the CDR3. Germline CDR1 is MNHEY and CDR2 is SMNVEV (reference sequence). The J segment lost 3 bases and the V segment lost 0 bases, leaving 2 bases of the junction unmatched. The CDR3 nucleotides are TGTGCCAGCAGTTTATCCGCAGGGGGTGGAAACACCATATATTTT. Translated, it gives CASSLSAGGGNTIYF.

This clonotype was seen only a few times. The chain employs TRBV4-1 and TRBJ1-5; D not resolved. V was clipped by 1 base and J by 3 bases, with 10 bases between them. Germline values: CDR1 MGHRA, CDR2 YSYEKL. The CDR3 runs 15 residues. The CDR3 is CASSQAQGFNQPQHF. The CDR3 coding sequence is TGCGCCAGCAGCCAAGCACAAGGGTTCAATCAGCCCCAGCATTTT.

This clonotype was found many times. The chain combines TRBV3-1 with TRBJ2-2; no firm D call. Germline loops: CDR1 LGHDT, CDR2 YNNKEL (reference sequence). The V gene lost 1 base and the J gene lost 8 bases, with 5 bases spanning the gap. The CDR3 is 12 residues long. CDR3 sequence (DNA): TGTGCCAGCAGCCAAGGCAGGGGGGAGCTGTTTTTT. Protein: CASSQGRGELFF.

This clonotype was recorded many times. For the CDR3, the DNA is TGCAGCGTTGAGCCTAGCGGGGGCACAGATACGCAGTATTTT. It yields the protein CSVEPSGGTDTQYF. The rearrangement links TRBV29-1 to TRBJ2-3; 9 bases are a match to TRBD2. The CDR3 has 14 residues. Germline V lookup: CDR1 SQVTM, CDR2 ANQGSEA. V was clipped by 3 bases and J by 1 base; unmatched bases: 2.

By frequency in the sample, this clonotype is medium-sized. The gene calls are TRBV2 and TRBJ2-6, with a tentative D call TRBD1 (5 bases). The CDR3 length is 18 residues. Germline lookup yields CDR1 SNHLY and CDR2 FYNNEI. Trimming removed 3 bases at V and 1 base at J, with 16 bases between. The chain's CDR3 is CASSDSPQGISGANVLTF. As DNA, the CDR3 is TGTGCCAGCAGTGATTCGCCCCAGGGTATATCTGGGGCCAACGTCCTGACTTTC. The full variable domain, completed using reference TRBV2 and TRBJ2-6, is EPEVTQTPSHQVTQMGQEVILRCVPISNHLYFYWYRQILGQKVEFLVSFYNNEISEKSEIFDDQFSVERPDGSNFTLKIRSTKLEDSAMYFCASSDSPQGISGANVLTFGAGSRLTVL.

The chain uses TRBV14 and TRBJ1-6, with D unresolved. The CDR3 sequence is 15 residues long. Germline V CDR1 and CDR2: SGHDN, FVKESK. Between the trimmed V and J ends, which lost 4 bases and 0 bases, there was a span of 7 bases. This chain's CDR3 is CASSLVGSYNSPLHF. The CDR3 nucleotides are TGTGCCAGCAGCCTAGTGGGCTCCTATAATTCACCCCTCCACTTT.

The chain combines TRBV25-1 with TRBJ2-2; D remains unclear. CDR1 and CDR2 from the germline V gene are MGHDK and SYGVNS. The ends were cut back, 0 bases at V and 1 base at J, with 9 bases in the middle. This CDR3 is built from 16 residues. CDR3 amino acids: CASSEYQTGNTGELFF. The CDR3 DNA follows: TGTGCCAGCAGTGAATACCAGACGGGGAACACCGGGGAGCTGTTTTTT.

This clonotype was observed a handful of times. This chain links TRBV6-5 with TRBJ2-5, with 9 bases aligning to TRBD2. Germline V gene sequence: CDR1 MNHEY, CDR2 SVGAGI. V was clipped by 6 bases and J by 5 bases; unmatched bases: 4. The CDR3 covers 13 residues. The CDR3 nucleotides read TGTGCCAGCAGGCGGGGGGGCCCCGAGACCCAGTACTTC. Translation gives CASRRGGPETQYF.

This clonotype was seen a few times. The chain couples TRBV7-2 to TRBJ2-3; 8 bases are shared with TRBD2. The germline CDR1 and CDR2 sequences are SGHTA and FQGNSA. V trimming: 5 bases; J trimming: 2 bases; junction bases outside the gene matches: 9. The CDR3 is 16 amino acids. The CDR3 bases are TGTGCCAGCAGCCCAGACGGGGGGGTAGTCACAGATACGCAGTATTTT. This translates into CASSPDGGVVTDTQYF.

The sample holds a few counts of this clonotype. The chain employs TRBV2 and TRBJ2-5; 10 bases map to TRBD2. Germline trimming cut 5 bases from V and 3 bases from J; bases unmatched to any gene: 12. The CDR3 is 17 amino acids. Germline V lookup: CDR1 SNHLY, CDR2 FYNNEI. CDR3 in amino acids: CASSRDSGGSFKETQYF. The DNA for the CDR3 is TGTGCCAGCAGTAGGGATAGCGGGGGGTCATTTAAAGAGACCCAGTACTTC.

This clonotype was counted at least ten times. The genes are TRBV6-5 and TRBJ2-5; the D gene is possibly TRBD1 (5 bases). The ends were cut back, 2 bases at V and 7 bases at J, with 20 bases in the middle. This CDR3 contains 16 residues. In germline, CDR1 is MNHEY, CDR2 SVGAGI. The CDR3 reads CASSYGPGSGPGTQYF. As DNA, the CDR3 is TGTGCCAGCAGTTACGGGCCAGGGTCGGGTCCAGGGACCCAGTACTTC.